This T cell receptor (beta chain) was retrieved from a study of metastatic and nonmetastatic thyroid tumors (TCRdb year 2020). For context, the study as a whole: For patients with malignant and with benign thyroid disease, the researchers compared repertoires between peripheral blood samples and tumor or nodule tissue samples.

Broad study findings and their caveats: In both blood and tumor samples, malignant tumors were reported to have significantly higher TCR beta diversity than benign nodules.

As concerns this clone: This clone's antigen is unknown. Qualities for individual bases were not recorded, and no much larger clone is one base off.

No treatment had been received by any patient before thyroid surgery. Patient clinical samples collected from about 2012 to 2019 were retrospectively analysed using T-cell receptor beta sequencing. Libraries were constructed by PCR. The sample was run on an Illumina HiSeq 4000. High-throughput sequencing was used to profile the TCR beta-chain CDR3 region of each patient. On the study's bioinformatics: The researchers built a classifier to tell apart papillary thyroid cancer patients with distant metastasis, based on CDR3 differences among clinicopathological groups. The Shannon index was used to measure repertoire diversity, and the Morisita-Horn index was used to measure how similar tumor and blood repertoires were. TCRdb passed the public sequencing reads through fastp at Q25 and MiXCR, retaining productive beta sequences. It is TCRdb's table, rather than the study itself, that gives the V and J calls and clone size. The sample table contains around 5,000 clones; only one count was recorded for around a sixth of them. The ten largest clones capture roughly a sixth of the sample.

V sheds 5 bases and J sheds 3 bases, leaving 20 bases between their ends. The CDR3 holds 17 amino acids from the cysteine to the phenylalanine. Only the CDR3 region is kept as DNA, spanning 51 bases read in frame from base 1. CDR1 is given as MDHEN and CDR2 as SYDVKM, both from the germline V gene. The sequence is built from TRBV28 and TRBJ2-1, with no reliable assignment of the D segment. The sequenced sample was adjacent normal tissue. This TCR was sampled from a female donor with papillary thyroid cancer or a benign thyroid nodule (not recorded which). Some clones in this sample may be carry-over from other donors' samples. The CDR3 protein: CASSPLLNLHLYNEQFF. Here is the DNA: TGTGCCAGCAGTCCGTTACTAAACTTGCACCTCTACAATGAGCAGTTCTTC.